This TCR beta chain emerged from a study of T cell responses to AZD1222 COVID-19 vaccine. Repertoires were generated with immunoSEQ multiplex PCR, while TCRdb's copy carries only in-frame clones and drops some. The sample has tens of thousands of clones; around 90% are singletons. The CDR3 is 14 amino acids. V was shortened by 0 bases and J by 9 bases, with 12 bases between the two germline ends. From germline, CDR1 is SNHLY and CDR2 FYNNEI. The input for sequencing was peripheral blood, taken on day 0 of AZD1222 vaccination. This rearrangement joins TRBV2 to TRBJ1-5; D call uncertain. The clonotype originates from an adult in good health. CDR3 in amino acids: CASSEAHYSGPQHF. The CDR3 nucleotides are TGTGCCAGCAGTGAAGCGCACTATAGCGGGCCCCAGCATTTT.